The 14 T cell receptor beta chains presented below share a single source sample, sequenced in a study of blood T cells in healthy people across ages. A J-beta primer mix and a sample-barcoded 5' primer were used in a second PCR of roughly 6 to 11 cycles. TCRdb reprocessed the 5' RACE reads with MiXCR, giving one entry per CDR3 protein. The sample has over 600,000 distinct CDR3 sequences; more than 50% are singletons. The sequencing sample was made of blood. These receptors were obtained from a middle-aged man in good health.

The rearrangement joins TRBV11-2 to TRBJ1-1; D is ambiguous. The CDR3 runs to 15 residues. V was cut by 1 base and J by 1 base, with 10 bases left in between. Per the germline V gene, CDR1 is SGHAT and CDR2 is FQNNGV. The CDR3 coding sequence is TGTGCCAGCAGCTTAGTTGCGGGAGGGAACACTGAAGCTTTCTTT. It codes for CASSLVAGGNTEAFF.

DNA of the CDR3: TGTGCCAGCGCCGAAAGATCCTTCGCGGGAGGATTGGAGACCCAGTACTTC. Translation: CASAERSFAGGLETQYF. This chain uses TRBV6-2 or TRBV6-3 with TRBJ2-5; the match to TRBD2 covers 8 bases. The CDR3 is made up of 17 amino acids. CDR1 is MNHEY and CDR2 is SVGEGT in the germline V gene. The V segment lost 8 bases and the J segment 5 bases; nucleotides outside the gene matches: 19.

The chain is built from TRBV7-2 and TRBJ1-2; possibly TRBD1 for D (6 bases). Germline CDR1 SGHTA, CDR2 FQGNSA. This CDR3 spans 13 amino acids. The germline V and J ends were trimmed by 4 bases and 4 bases, with 10 bases remaining between them. CDR3 region: CASSWDTVYGYTF. The CDR3 DNA follows: TGTGCCAGCAGCTGGGACACAGTCTATGGCTACACCTTC.

The chain carries TRBV5-1 and TRBJ2-5; no reliable D call. Deletions cut 0 bases from V and 0 bases from J, with 9 bases between. This CDR3 has 15 amino acids. Germline V gene lookup returns CDR1 SGHRS and CDR2 YFSETQ. The CDR3 bases are TGCGCCAGCAGCTTGGGAGGCAATGACCAAGAGACCCAGTACTTC. It is translated as CASSLGGNDQETQYF.

V gene TRBV12-3 or TRBV12-4 combines with J gene TRBJ2-7; tentative D call: TRBD1 (6 bases). The CDR3 sequence is 15 residues long. V dropped 1 base and J dropped 3 bases, with 13 bases sitting between them. The CDR3 here is CASSLGGREGYEQYF. CDR3 DNA sequence: TGTGCCAGCAGTTTAGGGGGGCGCGAGGGCTACGAGCAGTACTTC.

This clonotype was found a few times. The chain employs TRBV10-3 and TRBJ2-1, with D perhaps matching TRBD1 (6 bases). The CDR3 is 15 residues long. Trimming removed 8 bases at V and 6 bases at J, with 20 bases between. CDR1 and CDR2 from the germline V gene are ENHRY and SYGVKD. The CDR3 spells CAISVRDKFSNEQFF. The DNA for the CDR3 is TGTGCCATCTCGGTCCGGGACAAATTCAGCAATGAGCAGTTCTTC.

V and J are TRBV28 and TRBJ1-5, with 7 bases aligning to TRBD1. Trimming cost V 3 bases and J 0 bases; bases outside gene matches: 5. There are 16 residues in the CDR3. Germline values: CDR1 MDHEN, CDR2 SYDVKM. The CDR3 DNA reads as TGTGCCAGCAGTTTTAGACAGGGCTTTAGCAATCAGCCCCAGCATTTT. It encodes CASSFRQGFSNQPQHF.

The chain couples TRBV6-2 or TRBV6-3 to TRBJ2-1; TRBD2 agrees at 10 bases. The CDR3 has 18 residues. The ends lost 4 bases at V and 0 bases at J; junction bases unmatched: 9. Germline CDR1 MNHEY, CDR2 SVGEGT. The CDR3 coding sequence is TGTGCCAGCAGTTCTTCTAGCGGGGGCCTGAGCTCCTACAATGAGCAGTTCTTC. Amino acids: CASSSSSGGLSSYNEQFF.

This clonotype was counted between two and nine times. The genes are TRBV4-3 and TRBJ2-7, with D tentatively TRBD1 (6 bases). Germline V gene data show CDR1 as LGHNA and CDR2 as YSLEER. The CDR3 is 15 residues long. Trimming took 1 base from V and 6 from J, leaving 16 bases between them. As DNA, the CDR3 is TGCGCCAGCAGCCAAGCTATACAGGGAAGGGGCGAGCAGTACTTC. Translation: CASSQAIQGRGEQYF.

The rearrangement joins TRBV5-6 to TRBJ2-3; a weak D match, TRBD2 (6 bases). Trimming took 0 bases from V and 1 from J, leaving 9 bases between them. This CDR3 is built from 15 residues. The germline CDR1 and CDR2 sequences are SGHDT and YYEEEE. CDR3 sequence: CASSLVVAGTDTQYF. The CDR3 bases are TGTGCCAGCAGCTTGGTGGTAGCGGGCACAGATACGCAGTATTTT.

This clonotype occurred a few times. The rearrangement uses TRBV6-2 or TRBV6-3 and TRBJ1-2; no definite D call. The CDR3 covers 12 residues. With 6 bases removed from V and 5 bases from J, the gap between germline ends came to 10 bases. Germline loops: CDR1 MNHEY, CDR2 SVGEGT. The CDR3 nucleotides are TGTGCCAGCAGAATCACAGTTTATGGCTACACCTTC. Its protein product is CASRITVYGYTF.

This clonotype was seen more than once but under ten times. The rearrangement links TRBV7-9 to TRBJ1-1; 11 positions match TRBD1. Germline V lookup: CDR1 SEHNR, CDR2 FQNEAQ (reference sequence). The CDR3 has 16 residues. V trimming: 5 bases; J trimming: 0 bases; junction bases outside the gene matches: 5. The CDR3 region is CASSKDRGLMNTEAFF. CDR3 coding DNA: TGTGCCAGCAGCAAGGACAGGGGGCTTATGAACACTGAAGCTTTCTTT. Using reference TRBV7-9 and TRBJ1-1 for the parts outside the CDR3, the full variable domain is DTGVSQNPRHKITKRGQNVTFRCDPISEHNRLYWYRQTLGQGPEFLTYFQNEAQLEKSRLLSDRFSAERPKGSFSTLEIQRTEQGDSAMYLCASSKDRGLMNTEAFFGQGTRLTVV.

Concerning this clonotype itself: A junction boundary mismatches the germline segment, possibly from a read error. V and J are TRBV10-2 and TRBJ1-2; a possible D gene is TRBD1 (6 bases). In germline, CDR1 is WSHSY, CDR2 SAAADI. CDR3 length equals 16 residues. CDR3 sequence reads: CASSESQGTLNYGYTF. The CDR3 DNA follows: TGCGCCAGCAGTGAGTCTCAGGGGACACTTAACTATGGCTACACCTTT.

This rearrangement joins TRBV29-1 to TRBJ2-7, with TRBD2 matching over 14 bases. The length of the CDR3 is 14 residues. V shed 7 bases, J shed 7 bases, and the junction held 9 bases outside the gene matches. CDR1 and CDR2 from the germline V gene are SQVTM and ANQGSEA. The CDR3 DNA reads as TGCAGCGCACTGACTAGCGGGGGGGCGGGTGAGCAGTACTTC. It is translated as CSALTSGGAGEQYF.